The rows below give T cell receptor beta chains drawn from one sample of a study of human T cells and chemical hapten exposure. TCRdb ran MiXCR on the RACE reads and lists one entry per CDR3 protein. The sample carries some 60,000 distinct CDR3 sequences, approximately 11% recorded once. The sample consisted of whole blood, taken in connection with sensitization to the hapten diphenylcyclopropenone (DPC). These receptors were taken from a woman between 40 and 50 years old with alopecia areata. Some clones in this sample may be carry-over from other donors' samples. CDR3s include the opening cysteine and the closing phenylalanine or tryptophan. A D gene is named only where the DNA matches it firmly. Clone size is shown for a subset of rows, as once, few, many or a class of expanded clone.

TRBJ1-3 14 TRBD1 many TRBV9 CASSPRQGFNTIYF TGTGCCAGCAGCCCCCGACAGGGGTTCAACACCATATATTTT
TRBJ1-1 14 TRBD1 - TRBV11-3 CASSLGQGRWEAFF TGTGCCAGCAGTTTGGGACAGGGCCGATGGGAAGCTTTCTTT
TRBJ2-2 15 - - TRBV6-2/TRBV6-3 CASRRQGTGPGELFF TGTGCCAGCCGACGCCAAGGAACAGGGCCCGGGGAGCTGTTTTTT
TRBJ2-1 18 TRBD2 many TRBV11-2 CASSATHIAGNSYNEQFF TGTGCCAGCAGCGCAACCCACATAGCGGGGAACTCCTACAATGAGCAGTTCTTC
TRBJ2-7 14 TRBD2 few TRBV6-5 CASSYLGGGNEQYF TGTGCCAGCAGTTACCTGGGGGGGGGGAACGAGCAGTACTTC
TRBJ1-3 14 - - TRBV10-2 CASSMDFWGNTIYF TGCGCCAGCAGTATGGACTTCTGGGGAAACACCATATATTTT
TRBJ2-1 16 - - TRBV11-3 CASSEAGQSSYNEQFF TGTGCCAGCAGCGAGGCCGGACAGAGCTCCTACAATGAGCAGTTCTTC
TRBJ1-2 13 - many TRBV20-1 CSAPPPGYSGYTF TGCAGTGCCCCTCCGCCAGGGTATAGTGGCTACACCTTC
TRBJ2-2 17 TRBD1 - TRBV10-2 CASSEKGTGANTGELFF TGCGCCAGCAGTGAGAAGGGGACAGGGGCCAACACCGGGGAGCTGTTTTTT
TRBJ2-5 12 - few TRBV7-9 CASSLAPETQYF TGTGCCAGCAGCTTAGCGCCAGAGACCCAGTACTTC
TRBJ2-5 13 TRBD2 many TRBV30 CAWSRREGETQYF TGTGCCTGGAGTAGGAGGGAGGGAGAGACCCAGTACTTC
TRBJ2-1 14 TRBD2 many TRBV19 CASSPWTSGSEQFF TGTGCCAGTAGTCCGTGGACTAGCGGGAGTGAGCAGTTCTTC
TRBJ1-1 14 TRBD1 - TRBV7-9 CASSRGQGNTEAFF TGTGCCAGCAGCCGTGGACAGGGGAACACTGAAGCTTTCTTT
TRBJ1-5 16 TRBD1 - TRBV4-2 CASSQDGTGLNQPQHF TGTGCCAGCAGCCAAGATGGGACAGGGCTTAATCAGCCCCAGCATTTT
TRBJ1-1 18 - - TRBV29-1 CSVEHRGDGVARNTEAFF TGCAGCGTTGAACATAGGGGGGATGGGGTAGCGAGGAACACTGAAGCTTTCTTT
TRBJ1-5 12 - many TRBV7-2 CASSKTHQPQHF TGTGCCAGCAGCAAAACCCATCAGCCCCAGCATTTT
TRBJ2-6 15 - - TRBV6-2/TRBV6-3 CASNPRRAGANVLTF TGTGCCAGCAACCCCAGGAGGGCCGGGGCCAACGTCCTGACTTTC
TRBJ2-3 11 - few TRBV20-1 CSADETDTQYF TGCAGTGCAGATGAGACAGATACGCAGTATTTT
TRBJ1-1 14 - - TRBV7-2 CASSPQGMGTEAFF TGTGCCAGCAGCCCACAGGGTATGGGCACTGAAGCCTTCTTT
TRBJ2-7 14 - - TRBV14 CASSRDSLSYEQYF TGTGCCAGCAGCCGAGACAGCCTCTCCTACGAGCAGTACTTC
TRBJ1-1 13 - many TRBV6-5 CASSYGGWTEAFF TGTGCCAGCAGTTACGGGGGGTGGACTGAAGCTTTCTTT
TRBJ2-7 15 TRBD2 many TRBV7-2 CASSLGLAGGIEQYF TGTGCCAGCAGCTTAGGGCTAGCGGGGGGAATCGAGCAGTACTTC
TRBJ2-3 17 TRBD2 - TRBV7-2 CASSQDMTSGRTDTQYF TGTGCCAGCAGCCAGGATATGACTAGCGGGAGAACAGATACGCAGTATTTT
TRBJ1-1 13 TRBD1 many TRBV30 CAGTTGRNTEAFF TGTGCCGGAACGACAGGGAGGAACACTGAAGCTTTCTTT
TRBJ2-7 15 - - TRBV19 CASSTQKRGTYEQYF TGTGCCAGTAGTACCCAGAAGCGCGGGACCTACGAGCAGTACTTC
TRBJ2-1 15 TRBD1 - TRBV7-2 CASSLAGTGTREQFF TGTGCCAGCAGCTTAGCCGGGACAGGCACACGTGAGCAGTTCTTC
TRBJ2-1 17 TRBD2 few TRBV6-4 CASSDTPLAGVYNEQFF TGTGCCAGCAGTGACACCCCGCTAGCGGGAGTATACAATGAGCAGTTCTTC
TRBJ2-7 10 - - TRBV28 CASSRYEQYF TGTGCCAGCAGTAGGTACGAGCAGTACTTC
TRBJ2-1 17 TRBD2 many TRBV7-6 CASSPYLAGRGYNEQFF TGTGCCAGCAGCCCGTACCTAGCGGGACGGGGGTACAATGAGCAGTTCTTC
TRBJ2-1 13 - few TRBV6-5 CASSRFSYNEQFF TGTGCCAGCAGCCGTTTCTCCTACAATGAGCAGTTCTTC
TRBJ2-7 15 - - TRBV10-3 CAISDPGQPGDEQYF TGTGCCATCAGTGACCCCGGACAGCCAGGGGACGAGCAGTACTTC
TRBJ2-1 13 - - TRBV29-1 CSVSGSSYNEQFF TGCAGCGTTTCAGGAAGCTCCTACAATGAGCAGTTCTTC
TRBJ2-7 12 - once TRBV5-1 CASSLGGSEQYF TGCGCCAGCAGCTTGGGAGGGAGTGAGCAGTACTTC
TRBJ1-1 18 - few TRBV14 CASSRPAGQGQMIGVAFF TGTGCCAGCAGCCGTCCGGCGGGGCAGGGACAAATGATCGGGGTAGCTTTCTTT
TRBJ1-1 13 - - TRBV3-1 CASSQATNTEAFF TGTGCCAGCAGCCAAGCAACGAACACTGAAGCTTTCTTT
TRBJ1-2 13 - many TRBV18 CASSPMAGNGYTF TGTGCCAGCTCACCAATGGCAGGGAATGGCTACACCTTC
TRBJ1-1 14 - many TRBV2 CASSVVQVNTEAFF TGTGCCAGCAGTGTTGTACAGGTGAACACTGAAGCTTTCTTT
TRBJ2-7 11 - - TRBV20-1 CSARAGSKQYF TGCAGTGCTAGGGCGGGGAGTAAGCAGTACTTC
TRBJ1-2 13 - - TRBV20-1 CSARGRVDYGYTF TGCAGTGCTAGGGGGAGGGTGGACTATGGCTACACCTTC
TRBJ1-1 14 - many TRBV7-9 CASSLEAFNTEAFF TGTGCCAGCAGCTTAGAGGCCTTTAACACTGAAGCTTTCTTT
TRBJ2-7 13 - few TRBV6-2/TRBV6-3 CASSSQTDYEQYF TGTGCCAGCAGTTCCCAGACAGACTACGAGCAGTACTTC
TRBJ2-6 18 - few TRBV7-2 CASTLRQGIVSGANVLTF TGTGCCAGCACCCTTCGGCAGGGAATCGTCTCTGGGGCCAACGTCCTGACTTTC
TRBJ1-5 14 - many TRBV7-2 CASSADGSNQPQHF TGTGCCAGCAGCGCCGACGGTAGCAATCAGCCCCAGCATTTT
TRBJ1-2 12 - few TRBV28 CASRGTTYGYTF TGTGCCAGTAGAGGGACCACCTATGGCTACACCTTC
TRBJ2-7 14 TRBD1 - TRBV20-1 CSASGGTGGYEQYF TGCAGTGCTAGCGGCGGGACAGGGGGCTACGAGCAGTACTTC
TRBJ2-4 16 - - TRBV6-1 CASSDPGVLAKNIQYF TGTGCCAGCAGTGATCCAGGTGTGCTAGCCAAAAACATTCAGTACTTC